The 4 T cell receptor beta chains below come from one sample, sequenced in a study of HIV-infected patients and healthy controls. MiXCR, applied by TCRdb to the 5' RACE reads, yields one record per CDR3 protein. The table has 55,000 to 70,000 distinct CDR3 sequences, roughly a fifth seen once. The sequenced sample was CD4+ T cells from blood. The receptors shown here come from a human donor in good health.

This sequence joins TRBV7-9 and TRBJ1-1; no reliable D call. From germline, CDR1 is SEHNR and CDR2 FQNEAQ (reference sequence). The CDR3 length is 13 residues. Trimming pared 5 bases from V and 1 base from J, leaving 8 bases between. CDR3 amino acids: CASSGPWNTEAFF. CDR3 nucleotide sequence: TGTGCCAGCAGCGGACCCTGGAACACTGAAGCTTTCTTT.

This clonotype has ten or more counts. The V gene is TRBV7-8, the J gene TRBJ1-3; unclear D gene. CDR1 and CDR2 (germline): SGHVS, FQNEAQ. The CDR3 runs to 15 residues. The V end was cut by 2 bases, the J end by 0 bases, with 8 bases between. CDR3 nucleotide sequence: TGTGCCAGCAGCTTATACAGTGACTCTGGAAACACCATATATTTT. Translated: CASSLYSDSGNTIYF.

For this clonotype: Given a much more abundant clone one base away, this may be a read error. The chain carries TRBV7-6 and TRBJ1-3; D not resolved. This CDR3 is built from 13 residues. Looked up from germline, CDR1 is SGHVS and CDR2 is FNYEAQ. CDR3 in amino acids: CASSSGSGTTIYF. In DNA, the CDR3 is TGTGCCAGCAGCTCGGGGTCTGGAACCACCATATATTTT.

The rearrangement uses TRBV18 and TRBJ1-3; 9 bases match TRBD1. The J segment lost 4 bases and the V segment lost 3 bases, leaving 7 bases of the junction unmatched. The CDR3 length is 16 residues. Germline assignment: CDR1 KGHSH and CDR2 LQKENI. The DNA of the CDR3 is TGTGCCAGCTCACCCCCGGACAGGGGCTACGGAAACACCATATATTTT. As protein: CASSPPDRGYGNTIYF. The full variable domain, its missing parts supplied by reference TRBV18 and TRBJ1-3, is NAGVMQNPRHLVRRRGQEARLRCSPMKGHSHVYWYRQLPEEGLKFMVYLQKENIIDESGMPKERFSAEFPKEGPSILRIQQVVRGDSAAYFCASSPPDRGYGNTIYFGEGSWLTVV.